Presented here are 25 T cell receptor beta chains from one specimen sequenced in a study of shared clonotypes between healthy human individuals. Profiling relied on immunoSEQ multiplex PCR, and the TCRdb table lists in-frame clones only, not all of them. This sample has 1 million to 1.2 million clones, with 70% to 80% found just once. Material for sequencing was memory CD4+ T cells from PBMCs. Subset indicated: CD45RA-negative fraction. These receptor sequences come from a man younger than 35 in good health. Some clones in this sample may be carry-over from other donors' samples.

V gene TRBV2 combines with J gene TRBJ1-2; 7 positions agree with TRBD1. After removal of 7 bases from V and 7 bases from J, the junction contained 12 bases not matched to a gene. CDR1 SNHLY and CDR2 FYNNEI come from the germline V gene. The CDR3 runs to 14 residues. CDR3 DNA sequence: TGTGCCAGCACTAGGGACAGTCGACTCTCTGGCTACACCTTC. Its protein is CASTRDSRLSGYTF. Together with reference TRBV2 and TRBJ1-2, the CDR3 gives the full variable domain: EPEVTQTPSHQVTQMGQEVILRCVPISNHLYFYWYRQILGQKVEFLVSFYNNEISEKSEIFDDQFSVERPDGSNFTLKIRSTKLEDSAMYFCASTRDSRLSGYTFGSGTRLTVV.

The chain carries TRBV4-1 and TRBJ2-2, with D perhaps TRBD1 or TRBD2 (5 bases each). The CDR3 spans 15 residues. From germline, CDR1 is MGHRA and CDR2 YSYEKL. Between the trimmed V and J ends, which lost 6 bases and 3 bases, there was a span of 14 bases. CDR3 bases: TGCGCCAGCAGACCGAAAGGGGACCACACCGGGGAGCTGTTTTTT. It codes for CASRPKGDHTGELFF.

The sample holds a few counts of this clone. The chain joins TRBV11-2 to TRBJ2-7; possibly TRBD1 for D (5 bases). V lost 3 bases and J 4 bases, leaving 13 bases between the germline ends. Germline CDR1 is SGHAT and CDR2 is FQNNGV. The CDR3 totals 14 residues. CDR3 loop: CASSFPGQDYEQYF. The CDR3 bases are TGTGCCAGCAGCTTCCCCGGACAAGATTACGAGCAGTACTTC.

CDR3 loop: CASSSTRRQGPYTGELFF. In DNA form, the CDR3 reads TGTGCCAGCAGCTCTACCCGAAGACAGGGACCTTACACCGGGGAGCTGTTTTTT. V and J are TRBV7-9 and TRBJ2-2; 7 nucleotides align to TRBD1. Germline-derived CDR1 and CDR2 are SEHNR and FQNEAQ (reference sequence). CDR3 size: 18 residues. Trimming cost V 4 bases and J 3 bases; bases outside gene matches: 14.

Details on this clone: Other DNA variants within this sample encode the same CDR3. The V call is TRBV5-4, the J call TRBJ2-3; 7 nucleotides match TRBD1. V gave up 0 bases and J gave up 1 base; unmatched junction bases: 2. The length of the CDR3 is 15 residues. CDR1 and CDR2 from the germline V gene are SGHNT and YYREEE (reference sequence). The CDR3: CASSLGGGGTDTQYF. The CDR3, as DNA: TGTGCCAGCAGCTTGGGAGGGGGCGGCACAGATACGCAGTATTTT.

There are many counts of this clone. V usage is TRBV4-2 and J usage is TRBJ1-5; unclear D gene. Germline lookup yields CDR1 LGHNA and CDR2 YNFKEQ. Trimming cost V 3 bases and J 0 bases, with 12 bases left between them. The CDR3 sequence is 16 residues long. CDR3 in amino acids: CASSQIGVLSNQPQHF. As DNA, the CDR3 is TGTGCCAGCAGCCAGATCGGCGTTCTTAGCAATCAGCCCCAGCATTTT.

Comments on this clone: One junction end disagrees with the germline gene, perhaps due to a read error. The chain recombines TRBV4-2 with TRBJ2-2; maybe TRBD2 (6 bases). The CDR3 runs to 17 residues. Germline CDR1 reads LGHNA; CDR2 reads YNFKEQ. CDR3 residues: CASSQEGDSGYTGELFF. CDR3 DNA: TGTGCCAGCAGTCAAGAGGGTGATAGCGGATACACCGGGGAGCTGTTTTTT.

The rearrangement uses TRBV5-1 and TRBJ1-2; a weak D match, TRBD1 (5 bases). In germline, CDR1 is SGHRS, CDR2 YFSETQ. V lost 0 bases, J lost 4 bases, and 10 bases lay in between. CDR3 size: 14 residues. For the CDR3, the DNA is TGCGCCAGCAGCTTGGATGGGGGAGCCTATGGCTACACCTTC. Residues: CASSLDGGAYGYTF.

The sample holds a few counts of this clone. V is TRBV2 and J is TRBJ1-2; possible D gene TRBD1, 5 bases. V was shortened by 4 bases and J by 8 bases, with 14 bases between the two germline ends. The germline gives CDR1 SNHLY, CDR2 FYNNEI. This CDR3 is built from 13 residues. In DNA form, the CDR3 reads TGTGCCAGCAGTGGGGGCGCAGGGAAGGGCTACACCTTC. Translating gives CASSGGAGKGYTF.

The gene calls are TRBV5-4 and TRBJ2-3; TRBD2 aligns across 9 bases. The CDR3 spans 16 residues. J gave up 1 base and V 3 bases, and 6 bases lay outside the gene matches. CDR1 SGHNT and CDR2 YYREEE come from the germline V gene (reference sequence). The CDR3 is CASSSGTSRGTDTQYF. For the CDR3, the DNA is TGTGCCAGCAGCTCCGGGACTAGCAGGGGCACAGATACGCAGTATTTT.

This clone was recorded a few times. V is TRBV11-1 and J is TRBJ2-7, with a weak D call TRBD2 (5 bases). The germline V and J ends were trimmed by 7 bases and 2 bases, with 18 bases remaining between them. CDR3 length: 15 amino acids. Germline V lookup: CDR1 SGHAT, CDR2 FQDESV (reference sequence). The CDR3 region is CASTQLGAEAYEQYF. CDR3 nucleotide sequence: TGTGCCAGCACCCAGCTAGGAGCGGAAGCCTACGAGCAGTACTTC.

V is TRBV9 and J is TRBJ1-2; 11 nucleotides agree with TRBD1. Germline trimming cut 4 bases from V and 7 bases from J; bases unmatched to any gene: 6. Germline V gives CDR1 SGDLS, CDR2 YYNGEE. CDR3 length: 14 residues. The chain's CDR3 is CASSPRGTGGGYTF. The CDR3 coding sequence is TGTGCCAGCAGCCCTAGAGGGACAGGGGGTGGCTACACCTTC.

CDR3 residues: CASSLANRPNGYTF. In nucleotides, the CDR3 is TGTGCCAGCAGCTTAGCGAACAGGCCTAACGGCTACACCTTC. The chain employs TRBV7-2 and TRBJ1-2, with a tentative D call TRBD1 (5 bases). CDR1 is SGHTA and CDR2 is FQGNSA in the germline V gene. The CDR3 extends over 14 amino acids. V was shortened by 0 bases and J by 8 bases, with 13 bases between the two germline ends.

This clone appeared a single time. The chain is built from TRBV10-1 and TRBJ2-3; TRBD2 matches at 7 bases. CDR3 length equals 17 residues. The ends lost 0 bases at V and 0 bases at J; junction bases unmatched: 6. The V gene's germline CDR1 is WNHNN and CDR2 SYGVQD (reference sequence). The CDR3 nucleotides are TGCGCCAGCAGTGAGTCGCGGTTGGGGGGGAGCACAGATACGCAGTATTTT. As protein: CASSESRLGGSTDTQYF.

Details on this clone: The same CDR3 can be traced to other DNA sequences in this sample. V is TRBV28 and J is TRBJ2-7; D gene uncertain. The CDR3 contains 12 residues. Trimming shortened V by 6 bases and J by 0 bases, and 6 bases separated the two germline ends. Germline CDR1 MDHEN, CDR2 SYDVKM. Written as DNA, the CDR3 is TGTGCCAGCAGCGGCAGCTCCTACGAGCAGTACTTC. Protein sequence: CASSGSSYEQYF.

This clone came up once. The chain links TRBV5-4 to TRBJ2-2; D possibly matches TRBD1 or TRBD2 (5 bases each). Germline-derived CDR1 and CDR2 are SGHNT and YYREEE (reference sequence). Deletions cut 3 bases from V and 6 bases from J, with 18 bases between. This CDR3 is built from 16 residues. CDR3 sequence (DNA): TGTGCCAGCAGCTCCTTTAGGGGAGTCGTAGCCGGGGAGCTGTTTTTT. This encodes CASSSFRGVVAGELFF.

The chain has TRBV2 and TRBJ2-7; 10 bases are a match to TRBD1. The CDR3 has 15 amino acids. V lost 3 bases and J lost 5; bases outside the gene matches: 7. In germline, CDR1 is SNHLY, CDR2 FYNNEI. DNA of the CDR3: TGTGCCAGCAGTGAGTTAGACAGGGGGCGAGACGAGCAGTACTTC. Protein product: CASSELDRGRDEQYF.

The chain recombines TRBV19 with TRBJ2-7, with 11 bases matching TRBD2. V was pared by 6 bases and J by 1 base, with 5 bases of the junction left unmatched. In germline, CDR1 is LNHDA, CDR2 SQIVND (reference sequence). The CDR3 is 15 residues long. CDR3 loop: CASSVTSGRSYEQYF. The CDR3 coding sequence is TGTGCCAGTAGCGTTACTAGCGGGAGATCCTACGAGCAGTACTTC.

This clone was picked up a small number of times. The chain is built from TRBV5-6 and TRBJ2-6, with 7 positions matching TRBD1. Germline V CDR1 and CDR2: SGHDT, YYEEEE. CDR3 size: 16 residues. The V segment lost 4 bases and the J segment 2 bases; nucleotides outside the gene matches: 6. The CDR3 bases are TGTGCCAGCAGCCATACCGACAGGGCTGGGGCCAACGTCCTGACTTTC. It specifies CASSHTDRAGANVLTF. Supplemented by reference TRBV5-6 and TRBJ2-6, the full variable domain reads DAGVTQSPTHLIKTRGQQVTLRCSPKSGHDTVSWYQQALGQGPQFIFQYYEEEERQRGNFPDRFSGHQFPNYSSELNVNALLLGDSALYLCASSHTDRAGANVLTFGAGSRLTVL.

The CDR3 DNA sequence: TGTGCCAGCAGCTTAAATGGGGGTGGCACTGAAGCTTTCTTT. Protein product: CASSLNGGGTEAFF. The chain joins TRBV7-2 to TRBJ1-1, with TRBD1 as a possible D gene (5 bases). The germline CDR1 and CDR2 sequences are SGHTA and FQGNSA. This CDR3 has 14 amino acids. V lost 2 bases to trimming and J lost 4 bases, with 11 bases between them.

As regards this clone: The junction differs from germline at one of its ends, possibly a read error. The chain employs TRBV28 and TRBJ2-7; possible D gene TRBD1, 5 bases. The CDR3 runs 15 residues. The V gene's germline CDR1 is MDHEN and CDR2 SYDVKM. CDR3 DNA sequence: TGTGCCAGCAGTTTACAAGGGGATCCCTCCTACAAGCAGTACTTC. It translates to CASSLQGDPSYKQYF.

This chain connects TRBV7-2 to TRBJ1-5, with no clear D. Germline-derived CDR1 and CDR2 are SGHTA and FQGNSA. The CDR3 spans 15 residues. The V end was cut by 2 bases, the J end by 0 bases, with 8 bases between. CDR3 nucleotides: TGTGCCAGCAGCTTAATGGGTTATAGCAATCAGCCCCAGCATTTT. This codes for CASSLMGYSNQPQHF.

Points on this clone: Other DNA variants within this sample encode the same CDR3. This rearrangement joins TRBV29-1 to TRBJ2-7; 8 nucleotides agree with TRBD1. V dropped 6 bases and J dropped 3; count of bases not matched to a gene: 4. The CDR3 runs 12 residues. The germline V gene encodes CDR1 SQVTM and CDR2 ANQGSEA. The CDR3 sequence is CSVGGQGYEQYF. CDR3 bases: TGCAGCGTGGGAGGACAGGGCTACGAGCAGTACTTC.

This clone came up many times. The chain joins TRBV4-1 to TRBJ1-1; D might be TRBD1 (5 bases). Trimming pared 2 bases from V and 11 bases from J, leaving 33 bases between. CDR1 and CDR2 from the germline V gene are MGHRA and YSYEKL. The CDR3 totals 19 residues. This chain's CDR3 is CASSQLMGRDPKGVTGAFF. The CDR3 coding sequence is TGCGCCAGCAGCCAATTGATGGGTCGGGACCCTAAAGGGGTGACGGGTGCTTTCTTT.

The chain has TRBV19 and TRBJ1-2, with 11 positions matching TRBD1. Germline CDR1 is LNHDA and CDR2 is SQIVND (reference sequence). With V trimmed by 7 bases and J by 7 bases, 8 bases remained unmatched. The CDR3 runs 14 residues. DNA of the CDR3: TGTGCCAGTACCGCGGGACAGGGGGAGGGTGGCTACACCTTC. It is translated as CASTAGQGEGGYTF.